A single sample gave rise to the 3 T cell receptor beta chains below, sequenced in a study of T cell changes during pregnancy in multiple sclerosis. The method was immunoSEQ multiplex PCR; TCRdb's version includes in-frame clones alone and lacks a portion of them. The top ten clones hold around 2.3% of a sample with around 70,000 clones, approximately 92% of them seen once. The starting material was peripheral blood, obtained before pregnancy. Receptor source: a female donor with multiple sclerosis, enrolled in a pregnancy study.

The chain links TRBV4-3 to TRBJ2-7, with D perhaps TRBD1 (6 bases). Germline V gives CDR1 LGHNA, CDR2 YSLEER. Trimming took off 4 bases at V and 4 bases at J, with 14 bases between the two ends. The CDR3 runs 14 residues. CDR3 sequence (DNA): TGCGCCAGCAGCCCGTCCAGGGGTCCTTACGAGCAGTACTTC. Its protein is CASSPSRGPYEQYF.

In its sample, this clone was seen once. The genes are TRBV19 and TRBJ2-7, with 7 bases aligning to TRBD1. J gave up 5 bases and V 3 bases, and 13 bases lay outside the gene matches. This CDR3 spans 16 amino acids. Germline V gene lookup returns CDR1 LNHDA and CDR2 SQIVND (reference sequence). Here the CDR3 reads CASSIYHRGGFDEQYF. CDR3 in DNA: TGTGCCAGTAGTATCTACCACAGGGGCGGCTTTGACGAGCAGTACTTC.

The chain combines TRBV7-2 with TRBJ2-7, with 10 bases matching TRBD1. CDR1 and CDR2 from the germline V gene are SGHTA and FQGNSA. This CDR3 is built from 16 residues. The junction had 12 bases not matched to a gene; V was cut back by 5 bases and J by 5 bases. Written as DNA, the CDR3 is TGTGCCAGCAGCATCATAGCCTCCGGGACAGGGGACGAGCAGTACTTC. The encoded protein is CASSIIASGTGDEQYF.